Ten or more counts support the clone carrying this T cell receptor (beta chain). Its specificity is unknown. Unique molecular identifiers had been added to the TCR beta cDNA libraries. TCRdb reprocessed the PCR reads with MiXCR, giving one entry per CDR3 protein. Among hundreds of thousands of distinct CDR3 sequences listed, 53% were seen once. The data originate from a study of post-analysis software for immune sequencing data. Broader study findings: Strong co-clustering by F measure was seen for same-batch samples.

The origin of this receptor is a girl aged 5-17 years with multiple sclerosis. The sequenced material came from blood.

The CDR3 nucleotides read TGTGCCAGCAGCCGGGACAGAAATCAGCCCCAGCATTTT. It encodes CASSRDRNQPQHF. The chain carries TRBV7-9 and TRBJ1-5; 7 bases align to TRBD1. CDR1 and CDR2 (germline): SEHNR, FQNEAQ (reference sequence). The CDR3 is made up of 13 amino acids. The ends lost 5 bases at V and 4 bases at J; junction bases unmatched: 2.